Shown below are 20 T cell receptor beta chains from a single sample sequenced in a study of T cell changes during pregnancy in multiple sclerosis. Clones were sequenced by immunoSEQ multiplex PCR, and TCRdb holds only the in-frame ones, with some missing. The sample holds some 140,000 clones; around 97% are singletons and the top ten take around 0.46%. The sequences come from peripheral blood, collected after pregnancy. The receptors shown here come from a female donor with multiple sclerosis, enrolled in a pregnancy study.

The chain employs TRBV28 and TRBJ2-3; the D gene is possibly TRBD2 (5 bases). Germline CDR1 and CDR2: MDHEN and SYDVKM. V dropped 2 bases and J dropped 4 bases, with 13 bases sitting between them. The CDR3 has 15 residues. The DNA for the CDR3 is TGTGCCAGCAGTTTAAACGGGAACGGCCCAGATACGCAGTATTTT. Translated, it gives CASSLNGNGPDTQYF.

The chain uses TRBV9 and TRBJ1-3; D unresolved. V was trimmed by 3 bases and J by 3 bases, leaving 7 bases between them. CDR1 is SGDLS and CDR2 is YYNGEE in the germline V gene. The CDR3 has 13 residues. CDR3 sequence (DNA): TGTGCCAGCAGCGGACAAGTTGGAAACACCATATATTTT. Translated, it gives CASSGQVGNTIYF.

This sequence joins TRBV4-2 and TRBJ2-1, with 12 bases matching TRBD2. From germline, CDR1 is LGHNA and CDR2 YNFKEQ. This CDR3 has 20 residues. Unmatched junction bases numbered 15, after V lost 6 bases and J lost 0 bases. The CDR3 loop is CASSPSPTSGGISSYNEQFF. The CDR3, as DNA: TGTGCCAGCAGTCCGTCCCCGACTAGCGGGGGCATAAGCTCCTACAATGAGCAGTTCTTC.

The chain joins TRBV5-1 to TRBJ1-2; D is unresolved. The CDR3 has 14 residues. From germline, CDR1 is SGHRS and CDR2 YFSETQ. Between the trimmed V and J ends, which lost 0 bases and 7 bases, there was a span of 13 bases. The CDR3 is CASSLVPGISGYTF. CDR3 coding DNA: TGCGCCAGCAGCTTGGTCCCGGGAATTTCTGGCTACACCTTC.

The genes are TRBV7-6 and TRBJ2-2; 9 bases agree with TRBD2. Germline-derived CDR1 and CDR2 are SGHVS and FNYEAQ. V lost 0 bases to trimming and J lost 4 bases; unmatched junction nucleotides: 9. CDR3 length equals 18 residues. CDR3 region: CASSLAVRLAGITGELFF. CDR3 bases: TGTGCCAGCAGCTTAGCGGTTAGGCTAGCGGGAATCACCGGGGAGCTGTTTTTT.

This chain links TRBV19 with TRBJ2-1; 11 bases are a match to TRBD2. The CDR3 has 14 residues. Germline-derived CDR1 and CDR2 are LNHDA and SQIVND (reference sequence). The V and J ends lost 5 bases and 8 bases, in that order; junction bases with no gene match: 5. The CDR3: CASSLAGGLYEQFF. CDR3 coding DNA: TGTGCCAGTAGTTTAGCGGGAGGGCTTTATGAGCAGTTCTTC.

V gene TRBV2 combines with J gene TRBJ2-3; perhaps TRBD2 as D (6 bases). CDR3 length equals 16 residues. Germline loops: CDR1 SNHLY, CDR2 FYNNEI. V gave up 1 base and J gave up 1 base, with 12 bases separating them. The CDR3 coding sequence is TGTGCCAGCAGTGAAGGGGTGTCTAGCGGCACAGATACGCAGTATTTT. Residues: CASSEGVSSGTDTQYF.

This clone showed up just once. The chain employs TRBV5-1 and TRBJ1-1, with D hard to call. V lost 5 bases and J 3 bases, leaving 14 bases between the germline ends. Germline V gives CDR1 SGHRS, CDR2 YFSETQ. This CDR3 is 14 amino acids long. CDR3 amino acids: CASRFQNDDTEAFF. CDR3 DNA sequence: TGCGCCAGCAGGTTTCAGAATGATGACACTGAAGCTTTCTTT.

This chain joins TRBV28 and TRBJ2-7, with 11 bases matching TRBD2. With 8 bases clipped from V and 5 bases from J, the junction kept 11 bases outside the gene matches. Germline CDR1 and CDR2: MDHEN and SYDVKM. The CDR3 has 15 amino acids. The chain's CDR3 is CASGPGLAAVNEQYF. The DNA of the CDR3 is TGTGCCAGCGGCCCGGGACTAGCGGCTGTAAACGAGCAGTACTTC.

This chain uses TRBV6-6 with TRBJ2-7; tentative D call: TRBD2 (6 bases). The V end lost 5 bases, the J end lost 2 bases, and 16 bases lay between the germline ends. Germline CDR1 and CDR2: MNHNY and SVGAGI (reference sequence). CDR3 length: 15 amino acids. The CDR3 loop is CASSGTRNSPYEQYF. CDR3 coding DNA: TGTGCCAGCAGTGGGACTCGAAATAGCCCCTACGAGCAGTACTTC.

The chain recombines TRBV19 with TRBJ2-3, with D perhaps matching TRBD2 (5 bases). Trimming shortened V by 7 bases and J by 2 bases, and 13 bases separated the two germline ends. This CDR3 is built from 14 residues. From germline, CDR1 is LNHDA and CDR2 SQIVND (reference sequence). The CDR3 is CASTEGAVTDTQYF. DNA of the CDR3: TGTGCCAGTACCGAGGGCGCCGTCACAGATACGCAGTATTTT.

V and J are TRBV7-3 and TRBJ2-1; 11 bases align to TRBD1. The germline CDR1 and CDR2 sequences are SGHTA and FQGTGA. CDR3 length equals 14 residues. The ends lost 3 bases at V and 8 bases at J; junction bases unmatched: 3. CDR3 sequence reads: CASSLRTGGHEQFF. The CDR3 DNA is TGTGCCAGCAGCTTGAGGACAGGGGGCCATGAGCAGTTCTTC.

The chain carries TRBV28 and TRBJ2-7; TRBD2 aligns across 7 bases. Germline CDR1 reads MDHEN; CDR2 reads SYDVKM. The CDR3 covers 14 residues. Germline trimming cut 4 bases from V and 6 bases from J; bases unmatched to any gene: 9. In nucleotides, the CDR3 is TGTGCCAGCAGTTATTTTGTCGGGGGGAGCGAGCAGTACTTC. Translation gives CASSYFVGGSEQYF.

The V gene is TRBV7-9, the J gene TRBJ2-1, with 8 positions matching TRBD1. V shed 3 bases, J shed 12 bases, and the junction held 7 bases outside the gene matches. From germline, CDR1 is SEHNR and CDR2 FQNEAQ (reference sequence). The CDR3 contains 13 residues. In DNA, the CDR3 is TGTGCCAGCAGCTTGGACAGGGCCCTTGGGCAGTTCTTC. Translation gives CASSLDRALGQFF.

The chain couples TRBV7-8 to TRBJ2-7, with 8 bases aligning to TRBD1. The trim removed 5 bases at V and 1 base at J, leaving 7 bases unmatched. The germline V gene encodes CDR1 SGHVS and CDR2 FQNEAQ. The CDR3 covers 15 residues. CDR3 nucleotide sequence: TGTGCCAGCAGCCCCCCAACAGGGGGATCCTACGAGCAGTACTTC. This encodes CASSPPTGGSYEQYF.

A few counts support this clone. The chain carries TRBV2 and TRBJ1-3, with D possibly being TRBD1 (5 bases). Germline CDR1 SNHLY, CDR2 FYNNEI. Trimming removed 6 bases from V and 0 bases from J, with 12 bases in between. The CDR3 length is 15 residues. This chain's CDR3 is CASRRGDNSGNTIYF. In DNA form, the CDR3 reads TGTGCCAGCAGGCGGGGCGACAACTCTGGAAACACCATATATTTT.

The count of this clone is one. The chain joins TRBV6-7 to TRBJ2-7, with 7 bases matching TRBD1. TRBV6-7 counts as an open reading frame of uncertain function. J lost 0 bases, V lost 2 bases, and 7 bases had no gene match. This CDR3 region has 16 residues. CDR3 DNA sequence: TGTGCCAGCAGTTACGACTGCACAGGGGACTCCTACGAGCAGTACTTC. Translation gives CASSYDCTGDSYEQYF.

The chain uses TRBV5-1 and TRBJ2-7; D is undetermined. V lost 0 bases, J lost 0 bases, and 4 bases lay in between. Per germline, CDR1 SGHRS and CDR2 YFSETQ. This CDR3 spans 13 amino acids. DNA for the CDR3: TGCGCCAGCAGCTTGGGGCACTCCTACGAGCAGTACTTC. Translated: CASSLGHSYEQYF. The full variable domain, rest sourced from reference TRBV5-1 and TRBJ2-7, is KAGVTQTPRYLIKTRGQQVTLSCSPISGHRSVSWYQQTPGQGLQFLFEYFSETQRNKGNFPGRFSGRQFSNSRSEMNVSTLELGDSALYLCASSLGHSYEQYFGPGTRLTVT.

The chain uses TRBV29-1 and TRBJ1-1, with 12 bases lining up with TRBD1. Germline CDR1 is SQVTM and CDR2 is ANQGSEA. This CDR3 is built from 14 residues. V gave up 4 bases and J gave up 4 bases; unmatched junction bases: 4. The CDR3 loop is CSVAPGQGATEAFF. CDR3 nucleotide sequence: TGCAGCGTTGCCCCGGGACAGGGGGCCACTGAAGCTTTCTTT. Based on the CDR3 plus reference TRBV29-1 and TRBJ1-1, the full variable domain is SAVISQKPSRDICQRGTSLTIQCQVDSQVTMMFWYRQQPGQSLTLIATANQGSEATYESGFVIDKFPISRPNLTFSTLTVSNMSPEDSSIYLCSVAPGQGATEAFFGQGTRLTVV.

The J gene is TRBJ2-3, the V gene TRBV10-3, with 8 bases identical to TRBD1. Germline CDR1 ENHRY, CDR2 SYGVKD. This CDR3 has 16 residues. The trim removed 4 bases at V and 1 base at J, leaving 7 bases unmatched. CDR3 sequence reads: CAISALQGAGTDTQYF. The CDR3 DNA sequence: TGTGCCATCAGTGCCCTGCAGGGGGCGGGCACAGATACGCAGTATTTT.